Shown below are 18 T cell receptor beta chains from a single sample sequenced in a study of shared clonotypes between healthy human individuals. This table comes from immunoSEQ multiplex PCR, and its TCRdb copy is limited to in-frame clones, with some not included. The sample carries approximately 720,000 clones, approximately 90% recorded once. Selected positively for CCR7 and CD45RO-negative, naive CD8 cells excluded terminally differentiated effector memory CD45RA+ cells. The sample consisted of naive CD8+ T cells sorted from blood. The receptors were gathered from a man in his thirties or forties in good health.

This clone was detected a few times. This chain joins TRBV9 and TRBJ2-2; 9 bases line up with TRBD1. The CDR3 is 14 residues long. V trimming: 4 bases; J trimming: 7 bases; junction bases outside the gene matches: 5. CDR1 and CDR2 from the germline V gene are SGDLS and YYNGEE. The CDR3, as DNA: TGTGCCAGCAGCCCCCGGGACAGGGACGGGGAGCTGTTTTTT. Translating gives CASSPRDRDGELFF. Filled out from reference TRBV9 and TRBJ2-2, the complete variable domain reads DSGVTQTPKHLITATGQRVTLRCSPRSGDLSVYWYQQSLDQGLQFLIQYYNGEERAKGNILERFSAQQFPDLHSELNLSSLELGDSALYFCASSPRDRDGELFFGEGSRLTVL.

The CDR3 DNA sequence: TGCAGCGTTGAATCCGACAGGGAGGGCGGCAATGAGCAGTTCTTC. This gives the protein CSVESDREGGNEQFF. This chain joins TRBV29-1 and TRBJ2-1; D may be TRBD1 or TRBD2 (7 bases each). This CDR3 is 15 amino acids long. Germline assignment: CDR1 SQVTM and CDR2 ANQGSEA. Trimming stripped 2 bases from V and 6 bases from J, with 17 bases between.

The chain links TRBV5-1 to TRBJ2-7; D is unclear. Germline values: CDR1 SGHRS, CDR2 YFSETQ. V gave up 2 bases and J gave up 1 base, with 10 bases separating them. CDR3 size: 14 residues. Written as DNA, the CDR3 is TGCGCCAGCAGCTTCATTGGCGGATCCTACGAGCAGTACTTC. Translating it yields CASSFIGGSYEQYF. The full variable domain, in which reference TRBV5-1 and TRBJ2-7 provide the parts outside the CDR3, is KAGVTQTPRYLIKTRGQQVTLSCSPISGHRSVSWYQQTPGQGLQFLFEYFSETQRNKGNFPGRFSGRQFSNSRSEMNVSTLELGDSALYLCASSFIGGSYEQYFGPGTRLTVT.

J is TRBJ2-4 and V is TRBV6-5; no firm D call. CDR3 length equals 14 residues. The germline V gene encodes CDR1 MNHEY and CDR2 SVGAGI. V was clipped by 6 bases and J by 0 bases, with 9 bases between them. CDR3 DNA: TGTGCCAGCAGGGATCTATTAGCCAAAAACATTCAGTACTTC. Translated, it gives CASRDLLAKNIQYF.

The genes are TRBV28 and TRBJ1-5; no clear D. V dropped 3 bases and J dropped 9 bases, with 12 bases sitting between them. The CDR3 covers 13 residues. CDR1 MDHEN and CDR2 SYDVKM come from the germline V gene. Written as DNA, the CDR3 is TGTGCCAGCAGTTTTCCTGGGGTGCGGCCCCAGCATTTT. The encoded protein is CASSFPGVRPQHF.

By proportion, this clone is medium-sized. V is TRBV25-1 and J is TRBJ2-7, with TRBD1 matching 7 bases. From germline, CDR1 is MGHDK and CDR2 SYGVNS. The CDR3 is 14 amino acids. Trimming took 3 bases from V and 7 from J; bases not matched to a gene: 9. The CDR3 sequence is CASSDRTGVWEQYF. CDR3 bases: TGTGCCAGCAGTGATCGAACAGGGGTGTGGGAGCAGTACTTC.

The J gene is TRBJ2-1, the V gene TRBV6-5; perhaps TRBD2 as D (6 bases). Looked up from germline, CDR1 is MNHEY and CDR2 is SVGAGI. The CDR3 loop spans 15 amino acids. V lost 0 bases to trimming and J lost 8 bases, with 14 bases between them. CDR3 in amino acids: CASSYSGGAGYEQFF. The DNA for the CDR3 is TGTGCCAGCAGTTACTCGGGGGGAGCCGGCTATGAGCAGTTCTTC.

CDR3 loop: CASSLGEGRVGEAFF. In DNA form, the CDR3 reads TGTGCCAGCAGCTTAGGAGAGGGCAGGGTGGGTGAAGCTTTCTTT. This chain connects TRBV7-9 to TRBJ1-1, with D perhaps TRBD1 (5 bases). CDR3 size: 15 residues. V was clipped by 1 base and J by 7 bases, with 16 bases between them. In germline, CDR1 is SEHNR, CDR2 FQNEAQ (reference sequence).

The V gene is TRBV27, the J gene TRBJ2-3, with D uncertain. Germline V gene sequence: CDR1 MNHEY, CDR2 SMNVEV (reference sequence). Trimming took 2 bases from V and 2 from J, leaving 5 bases between them. The CDR3 is made up of 13 amino acids. The CDR3 protein is CASSLMATDTQYF. DNA for the CDR3: TGTGCCAGCAGTTTAATGGCCACAGATACGCAGTATTTT.

This chain links TRBV6-1 with TRBJ2-7; D is possibly TRBD2 (6 bases). The CDR3 runs 13 residues. CDR1 is MNHNS and CDR2 is SASEGT in the germline V gene. V lost 5 bases to trimming and J lost 2 bases, with 10 bases between them. For the CDR3, the DNA is TGTGCCAGCAGTTTGGGGGGACCCTACGAGCAGTACTTC. It translates to CASSLGGPYEQYF.

The chain combines TRBV7-3 with TRBJ2-2, with 7 bases that match TRBD1. The germline V gene has CDR1 SGHTA and CDR2 FQGTGA. This CDR3 has 13 residues. V gave up 4 bases and J gave up 5 bases; unmatched junction bases: 1. The CDR3 coding sequence is TGTGCCAGCAGCTCGACAGGGACCGGGGAGCTGTTTTTT. It translates to CASSSTGTGELFF.

This clone showed up just once. The chain employs TRBV7-9 and TRBJ2-7, with D possibly being TRBD2 (5 bases). Trimming took off 5 bases at V and 5 bases at J, with 10 bases between the two ends. The CDR3 loop spans 12 amino acids. Germline values: CDR1 SEHNR, CDR2 FQNEAQ (reference sequence). CDR3 amino acids: CASSAGGNEQYF. The CDR3 coding sequence is TGTGCCAGCAGCGCGGGTGGTAACGAGCAGTACTTC.

CDR3 sequence: CASSLSRQSSYNEQFF. The CDR3 DNA follows: TGTGCCAGCAGCTTATCGAGACAGAGCTCCTACAATGAGCAGTTCTTC. The chain combines TRBV13 with TRBJ2-1, with a tentative D call TRBD1 (5 bases). In germline, CDR1 is PRHDT, CDR2 FYEKMQ (reference sequence). Trimming left V 2 bases short and J 0 bases short, with 11 bases between. The CDR3 totals 16 residues.

The chain joins TRBV27 to TRBJ2-7, with TRBD1 matching over 7 bases. The CDR3 sequence is 15 residues long. V gave up 5 bases and J gave up 3 bases; unmatched junction bases: 10. Germline CDR1 is MNHEY and CDR2 is SMNVEV (reference sequence). The chain's CDR3 is CASSIRQGVFYEQYF. The CDR3 DNA sequence: TGTGCCAGCAGTATTCGACAGGGTGTTTTCTACGAGCAGTACTTC.

J is TRBJ2-7 and V is TRBV4-1, with 7 bases lining up with TRBD2. Losses at the gene ends were 0 bases for V and 1 base for J; bases not matched to a gene: 9. The CDR3 consists of 17 residues. Germline loops: CDR1 MGHRA, CDR2 YSYEKL. The DNA for the CDR3 is TGCGCCAGCAGCCAAGATCTACCGGTCGGGAGGTCCTACGAGCAGTACTTC. Translated: CASSQDLPVGRSYEQYF.

The J gene is TRBJ2-7, the V gene TRBV7-6, with unresolved D. Germline CDR1 reads SGHVS; CDR2 reads FNYEAQ. The V end was cut by 7 bases, the J end by 0 bases, with 22 bases between. The CDR3 spans 17 residues. The CDR3 loop is CASTLKSAPPLSYEQYF. The CDR3 nucleotides read TGTGCCAGCACTTTAAAATCAGCCCCTCCCCTCTCCTACGAGCAGTACTTC.

The gene calls are TRBV11-2 and TRBJ1-1; D unresolved. The CDR3 extends over 13 amino acids. V gave up 7 bases and J gave up 3 bases, with 12 bases separating them. Germline lookup yields CDR1 SGHAT and CDR2 FQNNGV. The CDR3 reads CASTSYSDTEAFF. The CDR3 nucleotides are TGTGCCAGCACTTCATATAGTGACACTGAAGCTTTCTTT.

CDR3 DNA sequence: TGTGCCAGCAGCCAAACCGGGACTAGCGGGAGCTCCTACAATGAGCAGTTCTTC. It codes for CASSQTGTSGSSYNEQFF. The chain couples TRBV7-8 to TRBJ2-1, with 14 nucleotides matching TRBD2. In germline, CDR1 is SGHVS, CDR2 FQNEAQ. With 5 bases clipped from V and 0 bases from J, the junction kept 6 bases outside the gene matches. The CDR3 covers 18 residues.